This is a list of T cell receptor beta chains from one sample in a study of PD-L1 blockade in urothelial cancer. Assay used: immunoSEQ multiplex PCR; TCRdb lists only in-frame clones, some missing. Of about 72,000 clones in the sample, roughly 86% are singletons; the top ten hold 15%. The source material was PBMCs, sampled around atezolizumab (anti-PD-L1) treatment. The receptors stem from a man aged 55 to 70 with urothelial cancer. Each CDR3 is given with its conserved first and last residue. The order of the fields is CDR3 protein, CDR3 DNA, clone size, D gene, J gene, V gene. D genes are given only for firm matches. Only part of the rows carry a size: once, few, many, or a class if the clone is expanded.

CASSLGNRGTEAFF | TGCGCCAGCAGCTTGGGGAACAGGGGCACTGAAGCTTTCTTT | . | TRBD1 | TRBJ1-1 | TRBV5-1
CASSFDENRGYTF | TGTGCCAGCAGTTTCGATGAGAATCGTGGCTACACCTTC | . | . | TRBJ1-2 | TRBV2
CASSLGTAANYGYTF | TGTGCCAGCAGCTTAGGGACAGCAGCTAACTATGGCTACACCTTC | . | . | TRBJ1-2 | TRBV11-1
CASSKTGLDEQFF | TGTGCCAGCAGTAAGACAGGGTTAGATGAGCAGTTCTTC | . | TRBD1 | TRBJ2-1 | TRBV6-5
CASSRTRGYEQYF | TGTGCCAGTAGCCGGACTAGGGGCTACGAGCAGTACTTC | . | TRBD2 | TRBJ2-7 | TRBV19
CASSQQGAKDGYTF | TGTGCCAGCAGCCAACAGGGGGCGAAGGATGGCTACACCTTC | . | TRBD1 | TRBJ1-2 | TRBV16
CSVEGRGYEQYF | TGCAGCGTTGAAGGCAGGGGTTACGAGCAGTACTTC | . | . | TRBJ2-7 | TRBV29-1
CASTLSGPPQHF | TGTGCCAGTACCCTCAGTGGTCCGCCCCAGCATTTT | . | . | TRBJ1-5 | TRBV19
CASSYLAESSYNEQFF | TGTGCCAGCAGTTACCTAGCAGAGAGCTCCTACAATGAGCAGTTCTTC | . | . | TRBJ2-1 | TRBV6-5
CASSWGLAGNTGELFF | TGTGCCAGCAGCTGGGGACTAGCGGGGAACACCGGGGAGCTGTTTTTT | . | TRBD2 | TRBJ2-2 | TRBV5-4
CASSENFEITEAFF | TGTGCCAGCAGTGAGAACTTTGAAATCACTGAAGCTTTCTTT | . | . | TRBJ1-1 | TRBV28
CASSERGGNTIYF | TGTGCCAGCAGTGAAAGGGGTGGAAACACCATATATTTT | . | . | TRBJ1-3 | TRBV6-1
CAFTTHSSTEAFF | TGTGCCTTCACCACCCATAGTAGCACTGAAGCTTTCTTT | . | . | TRBJ1-1 | TRBV30
CASSPTSGGAQEQFF | TGTGCCAGCAGTCCAACTAGCGGGGGGGCCCAGGAGCAGTTCTTC | once | TRBD2 | TRBJ2-1 | TRBV2
CASSLSGEGTDTQYF | TGTGCCAGCAGCTTATCGGGGGAGGGGACAGATACGCAGTATTTT | . | TRBD2 | TRBJ2-3 | TRBV11-2
CASSIWGLEEKLFF | TGTGCCAGTAGTATATGGGGGCTTGAGGAAAAACTGTTTTTT | . | . | TRBJ1-4 | TRBV19
CASSIQRQANQPQHF | TGTGCCAGTAGTATTCAACGACAGGCCAATCAGCCCCAGCATTTT | . | . | TRBJ1-5 | TRBV19
CASSGDTNSPLHF | TGTGCCAGCAGTGGGGACACTAATTCACCCCTCCACTTT | once | . | TRBJ1-6 | TRBV6-4
CASSQTGGSAFNEQFF | TGTGCCAGCAGCCAGACAGGGGGGAGCGCCTTCAATGAGCAGTTCTTC | . | TRBD1 | TRBJ2-1 | TRBV7-3
CAWSRDNNQPQHF | TGTGCCTGGAGTAGGGACAACAATCAGCCCCAGCATTTT | . | . | TRBJ1-5 | TRBV30
CASSGVTGTYSNQPQHF | TGTGCCAGCAGTGGCGTTACAGGGACCTATAGCAATCAGCCCCAGCATTTT | . | . | TRBJ1-5 | TRBV6-1
CATSRARLAGGTSTDTQYF | TGTGCCACCAGCAGAGCCAGACTAGCGGGGGGAACTAGCACAGATACGCAGTATTTT | . | TRBD2 | TRBJ2-3 | TRBV15
CAISRTSGDEDTQYF | TGTGCCATTTCGCGGACTAGCGGGGATGAAGATACGCAGTATTTT | once | TRBD2 | TRBJ2-3 | TRBV10-3
CASSQEEGGGYEQYF | TGCGCCAGCAGCCAAGAGGAGGGGGGGGGCTACGAGCAGTACTTC | . | . | TRBJ2-7 | TRBV4-1
CASSRLDPTRQETQYF | TGTGCCAGCAGCCGACTGGATCCGACTCGACAAGAGACCCAGTACTTC | . | . | TRBJ2-5 | TRBV14
CASTTSRRGAGELFF | TGTGCCAGCACTACTAGCAGGCGCGGGGCCGGGGAGCTGTTTTTT | . | . | TRBJ2-2 | TRBV2
CASSFTASYEQYF | TGTGCCAGCAGCTTTACAGCTTCCTACGAGCAGTACTTC | . | . | TRBJ2-7 | TRBV7-2
CASSAGNEKLFF | TGTGCCAGCAGTGCAGGGAATGAAAAACTGTTTTTT | . | . | TRBJ1-4 | TRBV2
CASSVWTGGGPDTQYF | TGTGCCAGTAGTGTCTGGACAGGGGGAGGGCCAGATACGCAGTATTTT | . | TRBD1 | TRBJ2-3 | TRBV19
CASSGLNSYEQYF | TGTGCCAGCAGCGGACTGAACTCCTACGAGCAGTACTTC | . | . | TRBJ2-7 | TRBV9
CASSEPQGGWTEAFF | TGTGCCAGCAGCGAACCACAGGGAGGGTGGACTGAAGCTTTCTTT | . | . | TRBJ1-1 | TRBV7-2
CASSLYTGGGHEQYF | TGCGCCAGCAGCCTATACACAGGGGGTGGCCACGAGCAGTACTTC | . | TRBD1 | TRBJ2-7 | TRBV4-3
CASSEGQGYGYTF | TGTGCCAGCAGTGAGGGACAGGGGTATGGCTACACCTTC | few | TRBD1 | TRBJ1-2 | TRBV6-4
CASSPLRGGVETQYF | TGTGCCAGCAGCCCCTTGAGGGGGGGCGTAGAGACCCAGTACTTC | . | . | TRBJ2-5 | TRBV14
CASKGAGGTMNTEAFF | TGTGCCAGTAAGGGAGCCGGGGGGACCATGAACACTGAAGCTTTCTTT | . | . | TRBJ1-1 | TRBV19
CAWRTSGGTTQYF | TGTGCCTGGAGGACTAGCGGGGGCACGACCCAGTACTTC | . | TRBD2 | TRBJ2-5 | TRBV30
CASSLAGRGETQYF | TGTGCCAGCAGCTTAGCGGGGAGAGGGGAGACCCAGTACTTC | . | . | TRBJ2-5 | TRBV7-3
CASSYSMAGGETQYF | TGTGCCAGCAGTTACTCGATGGCGGGTGGAGAGACCCAGTACTTC | once | . | TRBJ2-5 | TRBV6-6
CACRRQGWTEAFF | TGTGCCTGCCGACGACAGGGATGGACTGAAGCTTTCTTT | . | TRBD1 | TRBJ1-1 | TRBV30
CASSIKPGANSPLHF | TGTGCCAGTAGTATCAAGCCAGGGGCCAATTCACCCCTCCACTTT | . | . | TRBJ1-6 | TRBV19
CSVEPFRDSNTIYF | TGCAGCGTTGAACCTTTCCGGGACTCAAACACCATATATTTT | . | . | TRBJ1-3 | TRBV29-1
CASSIRVSKDTQYF | TGTGCCAGTAGTATCCGGGTTTCTAAAGATACGCAGTATTTT | once | . | TRBJ2-3 | TRBV19
CASSDQWYREETQYF | TGTGCCAGCAGTGATCAGTGGTACAGGGAAGAGACCCAGTACTTC | few | . | TRBJ2-5 | TRBV25-1
CASSHGRQGETQYF | TGTGCCAGCAGCCACGGGAGACAGGGAGAGACCCAGTACTTC | . | . | TRBJ2-5 | TRBV7-9
CASSLFDSRETQYF | TGTGCCAGCAGCTTATTCGACAGTCGAGAGACCCAGTACTTC | . | . | TRBJ2-5 | TRBV11-2
CASTRGTVNTGELFF | TGTGCCAGTACTAGGGGGACAGTGAACACCGGGGAGCTGTTTTTT | few | TRBD1 | TRBJ2-2 | TRBV19